A single sample gave rise to the 7 T cell receptor beta chains below, sequenced in a study of cytotoxic CD8 clonotypes in ibrutinib-treated CLL. Using immunoSEQ multiplex PCR, the repertoire was profiled, and TCRdb retains in-frame clones only, with some absent. In the table there are 150,000 to 200,000 clones, more than 70% of which are singletons. The sample was PBMCs, taken at disease progression, from a patient treated with ibrutinib. The receptors derive from a human donor with chronic lymphocytic leukemia.

The chain carries TRBV5-6 and TRBJ1-3, with 10 positions matching TRBD1. Trimming removed 3 bases from V and 2 bases from J; junction bases left unmatched: 5. From germline, CDR1 is SGHDT and CDR2 YYEEEE. This CDR3 has 16 residues. In DNA form, the CDR3 reads TGTGCCAGCAGCTCGCCGGGACAGGGGACTGGAAACACCATATATTTT. It specifies CASSSPGQGTGNTIYF. The variable domain in full, completed from reference TRBV5-6 and TRBJ1-3, reads DAGVTQSPTHLIKTRGQQVTLRCSPKSGHDTVSWYQQALGQGPQFIFQYYEEEERQRGNFPDRFSGHQFPNYSSELNVNALLLGDSALYLCASSSPGQGTGNTIYFGEGSWLTVV.

This clone was picked up one time. The chain couples TRBV6-5 to TRBJ2-7; D may be TRBD1 (5 bases). V was shortened by 5 bases and J by 2 bases, with 10 bases between the two germline ends. Germline V gives CDR1 MNHEY, CDR2 SVGAGI. This CDR3 is built from 13 residues. The CDR3: CASSRPQAYEQYF. CDR3 in DNA: TGTGCCAGCAGTCGCCCACAGGCCTACGAGCAGTACTTC.

J is TRBJ1-5 and V is TRBV28; 10 positions match TRBD1. From germline, CDR1 is MDHEN and CDR2 SYDVKM. The V gene end was trimmed by 1 base and the J gene end by 4 bases; junction bases not matched to a gene: 4. The CDR3 extends over 16 amino acids. For the CDR3, the DNA is TGTGCCAGCAGTTTATTAGGGACAGGGGTTAATCAGCCCCAGCATTTT. Its protein product is CASSLLGTGVNQPQHF.

This clone rates as medium-sized. The gene calls are TRBV4-2 and TRBJ2-1; D uncertain. Trimming took 7 bases from V and 0 from J, leaving 19 bases between them. The CDR3 sequence is 17 residues long. Per the germline V gene, CDR1 is LGHNA and CDR2 is YNFKEQ. The CDR3 coding sequence is TGTGCCAGCACCCCCTCCAGCGACTTGAGCTCCTACAATGAGCAGTTCTTC. As protein: CASTPSSDLSSYNEQFF.

This clone was counted only a few times. The V and J genes are TRBV19 and TRBJ1-4, with D possibly TRBD1 on 6 matching bases. Trimming pared 3 bases from V and 7 bases from J, leaving 12 bases between. This CDR3 is built from 14 residues. Germline values: CDR1 LNHDA, CDR2 SQIVND (reference sequence). CDR3 protein: CASSMGGLGEKLFF. DNA of the CDR3: TGTGCCAGTAGTATGGGGGGGCTGGGTGAAAAACTGTTTTTT.

The chain has TRBV6-1 and TRBJ2-5; tentatively, D is TRBD1 (6 bases). Trimming cost V 2 bases and J 3 bases, with 19 bases left between them. Germline V gene lookup returns CDR1 MNHNS and CDR2 SASEGT. This CDR3 is 17 amino acids long. CDR3 loop: CASSEYISAGVKETQYF. The CDR3 DNA reads TGTGCCAGCAGTGAATATATATCGGCAGGGGTAAAAGAGACCCAGTACTTC.

This chain joins TRBV4-3 and TRBJ2-3; 12 bases map to TRBD2. The germline CDR1 and CDR2 sequences are LGHNA and YSLEER. This CDR3 is 16 amino acids long. V lost 2 bases to trimming and J lost 2 bases; unmatched junction nucleotides: 2. The CDR3, as DNA: TGCGCCAGCAGCCAAACTAGCGGGAGGACCACAGATACGCAGTATTTT. This gives the protein CASSQTSGRTTDTQYF.